This paragraph reports one T cell receptor beta chain. Its antigen is as yet unknown. This entry belongs to a study of cytomegalovirus exposure and HLA in healthy donors. The PCR had 60 Vbeta and 13 Jbeta primers. Assay: immunoSEQ multiplex PCR; the TCRdb copy retains only in-frame clones and omits some. The data contain a few hundred thousand clones, roughly 75% of them singletons. CDR3 length: 16 amino acids. From germline, CDR1 is LNHDA and CDR2 SQIVND (reference sequence). Study-level results: A later analysis found that most CMV-associated TCR beta chains appeared HLA-restricted.

This sequence originates from a woman in her 30s in good health and CMV-seronegative. J is TRBJ1-3 and V is TRBV19, with 8 nucleotides matching TRBD1. The J call may be wrong; the DNA end is better matched by TRBJ2-2. The specimen sequenced was PBMCs. CDR3 sequence reads: CASRPRTTGEPGELFF. The CDR3 DNA is TGTGCCAGTAGACCGCGCACGACAGGGGAGCCCGGGGAGCTGTTTTTT.